What follows are 17 T cell receptor beta chains derived from one specimen sequenced in a study of T-cell memory formation after mild COVID-19. TCRdb used MiXCR to reprocess the 5' RACE reads, holding one entry per CDR3 protein. The sample records 250,000 to 300,000 distinct CDR3 sequences, around 16% being singletons. Specimen: PBMCs or a T cell subset sorted from them (not recorded which). These receptors all come from a man between 18 and 35 years old who had mild COVID-19 (a few samples of this study predate the infection). Cell type and time point are not known.

This clonotype was seen a few times. V is TRBV28 and J is TRBJ2-7; TRBD1 agrees at 10 bases. Germline V gives CDR1 MDHEN, CDR2 SYDVKM. With 3 bases clipped from V and 5 bases from J, the junction kept 10 bases outside the gene matches. The CDR3 is 16 residues long. The CDR3 nucleotides read TGTGCCAGCAGTTTGTTACCGGGACAGGGGAGGGACGAGCAGTACTTC. This sequence encodes CASSLLPGQGRDEQYF.

V usage is TRBV7-2 and J usage is TRBJ2-3; a weak D match, TRBD1 (5 bases). The length of the CDR3 is 14 residues. V shed 8 bases and J shed 4 bases, with 16 bases lying between them. CDR1 and CDR2 from the germline V gene are SGHTA and FQGNSA. The CDR3 coding sequence is TGTGCCAGCGGAAGCAGGGTAGCTCCAGATACGCAGTATTTT. This gives the protein CASGSRVAPDTQYF.

This sequence joins TRBV7-2 and TRBJ1-1; no clear D. The germline V and J ends were trimmed by 5 bases and 6 bases, with 16 bases remaining between them. Germline V lookup: CDR1 SGHTA, CDR2 FQGNSA. CDR3 length equals 14 residues. CDR3 nucleotide sequence: TGTGCCAGCAGCCCTCGAGTGCGCGCCCCTGAAGCTTTCTTT. This gives the protein CASSPRVRAPEAFF.

This clonotype showed up many times. The chain uses TRBV15 and TRBJ2-5; D gene unclear. The V end was cut by 0 bases, the J end by 2 bases, with 4 bases between. The CDR3 is 13 residues long. The germline V gene has CDR1 LNHNV and CDR2 YYDKDF (reference sequence). The CDR3 sequence: CATSRESQETQYF. As DNA, the CDR3 is TGTGCCACCAGCAGAGAATCACAAGAGACCCAGTACTTC.

CDR3 DNA sequence: TGCGCCAGCAGCCAAGAAATAGCGGGGGGAGCAGATACGCAGTATTTT. Protein sequence: CASSQEIAGGADTQYF. The chain combines TRBV4-1 with TRBJ2-3; 10 bases map to TRBD2. Looked up from germline, CDR1 is MGHRA and CDR2 is YSYEKL. This CDR3 is built from 16 residues. V lost 0 bases and J lost 4; bases outside the gene matches: 4.

This clonotype has ten or more counts. Here the CDR3 reads CSAGDLRPNEQFF. CDR3 coding DNA: TGCAGTGCCGGGGATCTCCGACCCAATGAGCAGTTCTTC. This chain joins TRBV20-1 and TRBJ2-1; possible D gene TRBD2, 5 bases. The germline gives CDR1 DFQATT, CDR2 SNEGSKA (reference sequence). The V gene lost 6 bases and the J gene lost 6 bases, with 15 bases spanning the gap. CDR3 length: 13 residues.

V and J are TRBV2 and TRBJ2-7; 7 bases line up with TRBD1. V lost 4 bases and J lost 0; bases outside the gene matches: 6. Germline V gene sequence: CDR1 SNHLY, CDR2 FYNNEI. The CDR3 is 15 residues long. This CDR3 reads CASSAARGFSYEQYF. The CDR3 DNA follows: TGTGCCAGCAGTGCTGCCAGGGGGTTCTCCTACGAGCAGTACTTC. Based on the CDR3 plus reference TRBV2 and TRBJ2-7, the full variable domain is EPEVTQTPSHQVTQMGQEVILRCVPISNHLYFYWYRQILGQKVEFLVSFYNNEISEKSEIFDDQFSVERPDGSNFTLKIRSTKLEDSAMYFCASSAARGFSYEQYFGPGTRLTVT.

The rearrangement uses TRBV7-9 and TRBJ1-1; possible D gene TRBD1, 6 bases. V lost 0 bases and J lost 4, with 12 bases in between. The CDR3 runs to 15 residues. Looked up from germline, CDR1 is SEHNR and CDR2 is FQNEAQ (reference sequence). In DNA, the CDR3 is TGTGCCAGCAGCTTAGCGCGGGGGGCAGGCACTGAAGCTTTCTTT. Translating gives CASSLARGAGTEAFF.

This clonotype appeared a few times. The V and J genes are TRBV4-1 and TRBJ2-3, with 10 bases identical to TRBD2. CDR1 is MGHRA, CDR2 YSYEKL, per germline. V trimming: 1 base; J trimming: 5 bases; junction bases outside the gene matches: 6. The length of the CDR3 is 16 residues. The CDR3 sequence: CASSQGASGGRDTQYF. CDR3 DNA sequence: TGCGCCAGCAGCCAAGGGGCTAGCGGGGGAAGAGATACGCAGTATTTT.

This chain joins TRBV4-3 and TRBJ1-1, with D perhaps matching TRBD1 (6 bases). The CDR3 is made up of 14 amino acids. The V end was cut by 4 bases, the J end by 11 bases, with 20 bases between. Germline V CDR1 and CDR2: LGHNA, YSLEER. The DNA for the CDR3 is TGCGCCAGCAGCCGAACCTACGGACAGTTTGATGCTTTCTTT. It translates to CASSRTYGQFDAFF.

There are a few counts of this clonotype. This chain connects TRBV29-1 to TRBJ1-4; TRBD1 aligns across 7 bases. Germline V CDR1 and CDR2: SQVTM, ANQGSEA. The CDR3 consists of 13 residues. J lost 5 bases, V lost 4 bases, and 4 bases had no gene match. The chain's CDR3 is CSVGRDRNEKLFF. Here the CDR3 DNA reads TGCAGCGTTGGCCGGGACAGAAATGAAAAACTGTTTTTT.

In its sample, this clonotype was seen many times. The genes are TRBV20-1 and TRBJ2-2; 9 nucleotides match TRBD1. Germline V gene lookup returns CDR1 DFQATT and CDR2 SNEGSKA (reference sequence). J lost 6 bases, V lost 6 bases, and 11 bases had no gene match. This CDR3 comprises 15 residues. CDR3 sequence (DNA): TGCAGTGCACTCAGGAACAGGGGGCGACCCGGGGAGCTGTTTTTT. The encoded protein is CSALRNRGRPGELFF.

This chain joins TRBV28 and TRBJ2-1; D may correspond to TRBD1 or TRBD2 (5 bases each). Germline V gene sequence: CDR1 MDHEN, CDR2 SYDVKM. The V and J ends lost 6 bases and 7 bases respectively, with 19 bases between them. This CDR3 is 15 amino acids long. The CDR3 DNA sequence: TGTGCCAGCAGCAAAGGGACCTGGGGGAAGAATGAGCAGTTCTTC. Amino acid sequence: CASSKGTWGKNEQFF.

This clonotype was recorded a few times. The chain joins TRBV29-1 to TRBJ1-1; D not resolved. Germline V gives CDR1 SQVTM, CDR2 ANQGSEA. V was pared by 4 bases and J by 3 bases, with 6 bases between. This CDR3 is 11 amino acids long. The CDR3 loop is CSVAGYTEAFF. CDR3 DNA: TGCAGCGTTGCTGGGTACACTGAAGCTTTCTTT.

The chain uses TRBV28 and TRBJ2-5; possibly TRBD1 for D (6 bases). In germline, CDR1 is MDHEN, CDR2 SYDVKM. Trimming stripped 6 bases from V and 6 bases from J, with 11 bases between. The CDR3 has 12 amino acids. The CDR3 sequence: CASRQGIKTQYF. CDR3 DNA: TGTGCCAGCAGGCAGGGGATAAAGACCCAGTACTTC.

This clonotype was found a few times. The gene calls are TRBV7-2 and TRBJ2-1; 8 positions agree with TRBD2. This CDR3 contains 15 residues. V lost 6 bases, J lost 8 bases, and 12 bases stayed unmatched. Germline values: CDR1 SGHTA, CDR2 FQGNSA. CDR3 bases: TGTGCCAGCAGGGCTCCGGGACTAGAAACCTATGAGCAGTTCTTC. It translates to CASRAPGLETYEQFF.

There are a few counts of this clonotype. The J gene is TRBJ1-5, the V gene TRBV10-3; the D is unclear. CDR3 length: 15 amino acids. Per the germline V gene, CDR1 is ENHRY and CDR2 is SYGVKD. Trimming stripped 0 bases from V and 4 bases from J, with 10 bases between. The CDR3 nucleotides are TGTGCCATCAGTGAGTCGACGATGGGAAATCAGCCCCAGCATTTT. Translation gives CAISESTMGNQPQHF.